The 20 T cell receptor beta chains in this list originate from one sample, sequenced in a study of cytomegalovirus exposure and HLA in healthy donors. Using immunoSEQ multiplex PCR, the repertoire was profiled, and TCRdb retains in-frame clones only, with some absent. Of about 160,000 clones listed, more than 75% are singletons. Sequencing was carried out using PBMCs. Receptor source: a man between 18 and 35 years old in good health and CMV-seronegative.

The V and J genes are TRBV5-6 and TRBJ1-2, with TRBD1 matching over 8 bases. The V and J ends lost 4 bases and 4 bases, in that order; junction bases with no gene match: 3. Per germline, CDR1 SGHDT and CDR2 YYEEEE. This CDR3 comprises 13 residues. The CDR3: CASSRDRIYGYTF. CDR3 DNA sequence: TGTGCCAGCAGCCGGGACAGGATCTATGGCTACACCTTC.

The chain combines TRBV18 with TRBJ2-1; 12 nucleotides agree with TRBD2. J was trimmed by 0 bases and V by 5 bases; bases with no gene match: 8. Germline values: CDR1 KGHSH, CDR2 LQKENI. CDR3 size: 18 residues. Here the CDR3 DNA reads TGTGCCAGCTCATCCCGGACTAGCGGGGCGAGCTCCTACAATGAGCAGTTCTTC. Its protein is CASSSRTSGASSYNEQFF.

The chain joins TRBV28 to TRBJ2-7, with 14 bases aligning to TRBD2. The CDR3 extends over 16 amino acids. Unmatched junction bases numbered 7, after V lost 2 bases and J lost 7 bases. CDR1 is MDHEN and CDR2 is SYDVKM in the germline V gene. The CDR3 DNA sequence: TGTGCCAGCAGTTTAACCGGGACTAGCGGGAGAAGGGAGCAGTACTTC. Translation: CASSLTGTSGRREQYF.

The chain is built from TRBV11-2 and TRBJ2-7, with 9 nucleotides matching TRBD1. Unmatched junction bases numbered 5, after V lost 3 bases and J lost 2 bases. CDR1 is SGHAT, CDR2 FQNNGV, per germline. The CDR3 spans 15 residues. The DNA of the CDR3 is TGTGCCAGCAGCTTGTACCGGGACAGGGCCTACGAGCAGTACTTC. Translation gives CASSLYRDRAYEQYF.

The chain joins TRBV28 to TRBJ1-2; D is perhaps TRBD1 (6 bases). This CDR3 has 14 amino acids. Germline assignment: CDR1 MDHEN and CDR2 SYDVKM. V lost 6 bases and J 8 bases, leaving 19 bases between the germline ends. CDR3 coding DNA: TGTGCCAGCAGAATGGGGACATCGCGGGAGGGCTACACCTTC. Amino acids: CASRMGTSREGYTF.

Worth noting for this clone: The sample holds other DNA sequences that translate to the same CDR3. The chain combines TRBV5-4 with TRBJ2-7, with a possible D match to TRBD1 (5 bases). The V and J ends lost 0 bases and 0 bases respectively, with 10 bases between them. The CDR3 is made up of 15 amino acids. Per the germline V gene, CDR1 is SGHNT and CDR2 is YYREEE (reference sequence). The CDR3 here is CASSLGGSSSYEQYF. DNA for the CDR3: TGTGCCAGCAGCTTGGGGGGCTCGAGCTCCTACGAGCAGTACTTC.

This chain joins TRBV4-1 and TRBJ1-1, with 7 bases matching TRBD1. CDR1 is MGHRA and CDR2 is YSYEKL in the germline V gene. The CDR3 has 15 amino acids. Losses at the gene ends were 3 bases for V and 4 bases for J; bases not matched to a gene: 8. The CDR3 reads CASSHRQGGSTEAFF. The CDR3 region has the DNA TGCGCCAGCAGCCACCGACAGGGTGGGAGCACTGAAGCTTTCTTT.

The chain is built from TRBV30 and TRBJ1-5; TRBD1 aligns across 12 bases. J was trimmed by 10 bases and V by 2 bases; bases with no gene match: 6. Per germline, CDR1 GTSNPN and CDR2 SVGIG (reference sequence). The CDR3 loop spans 14 amino acids. The CDR3 nucleotides are TGTGCCTGGAGTCTCGGGACAGGGGGCCCACCCCAGCATTTT. This translates into CAWSLGTGGPPQHF.

This chain uses TRBV19 with TRBJ1-1; 9 bases map to TRBD1. The CDR3 is 14 residues long. Per the germline V gene, CDR1 is LNHDA and CDR2 is SQIVND (reference sequence). With 6 bases clipped from V and 4 bases from J, the junction kept 6 bases outside the gene matches. The CDR3 loop reads CASRETGGLTEAFF. The CDR3 DNA reads as TGTGCCAGTAGGGAAACAGGGGGCCTCACTGAAGCTTTCTTT. The full variable domain, rest sourced from reference TRBV19 and TRBJ1-1, is DGGITQSPKYLFRKEGQNVTLSCEQNLNHDAMYWYRQDPGQGLRLIYYSQIVNDFQKGDIAEGYSVSREKKESFPLTVTSAQKNPTAFYLCASRETGGLTEAFFGQGTRLTVV.

The J gene is TRBJ2-7, the V gene TRBV5-1, with TRBD2 matching over 7 bases. Germline V lookup: CDR1 SGHRS, CDR2 YFSETQ. The length of the CDR3 is 16 residues. V shed 0 bases, J shed 7 bases, and the junction held 13 bases outside the gene matches. The CDR3 is CASSLATSHPWSEQYF. CDR3 nucleotide sequence: TGCGCCAGCAGCTTGGCGACTAGCCATCCCTGGTCGGAGCAGTACTTC.

In its sample, this clone was seen many times. V gene TRBV5-1 combines with J gene TRBJ1-5; weak D call: TRBD1 (5 bases). The CDR3 spans 14 residues. V lost 5 bases to trimming and J lost 7 bases, with 16 bases between them. Germline V gene lookup returns CDR1 SGHRS and CDR2 YFSETQ. CDR3 residues: CASSLGVIIQPQHF. Here the CDR3 DNA reads TGCGCCAGCAGTTTAGGGGTTATCATACAGCCCCAGCATTTT.

The J gene is TRBJ2-1, the V gene TRBV10-3, with no clear D. The CDR3 is made up of 14 amino acids. Trimming took 3 bases from V and 0 from J, leaving 6 bases between them. Looked up from germline, CDR1 is ENHRY and CDR2 is SYGVKD. In nucleotides, the CDR3 is TGTGCCATCAGTGACAGAACCTCCTACAATGAGCAGTTCTTC. It encodes CAISDRTSYNEQFF.

This clone was observed once. V usage is TRBV4-3 and J usage is TRBJ1-2; 7 bases map to TRBD1. Germline V CDR1 and CDR2: LGHNA, YSLEER. The CDR3 covers 16 residues. The V gene end was trimmed by 0 bases and the J gene end by 4 bases; junction bases not matched to a gene: 8. The CDR3 reads CASSQDSTGWAYGYTF. The CDR3 DNA reads TGCGCCAGCAGCCAAGATTCGACAGGGTGGGCCTATGGCTACACCTTC.

This chain uses TRBV6-1 with TRBJ2-1; 10 bases are a match to TRBD1. The germline V gene has CDR1 MNHNS and CDR2 SASEGT. V lost 10 bases to trimming and J lost 9 bases; unmatched junction nucleotides: 12. CDR3 length: 14 residues. In DNA, the CDR3 is TGTGCCACCTTTCCGACAGGGGGCATTGGTGAGCAGTTCTTC. Its translation is CATFPTGGIGEQFF.

The CDR3 protein is CASREHDYGYTF. The DNA of the CDR3 is TGTGCCAGTAGAGAACACGACTATGGCTACACCTTC. The chain links TRBV19 to TRBJ1-2; D not resolved. The CDR3 length is 12 residues. Germline lookup yields CDR1 LNHDA and CDR2 SQIVND (reference sequence). With 6 bases removed from V and 3 bases from J, the gap between germline ends came to 8 bases.

The J gene is TRBJ2-7, the V gene TRBV4-1; D is undetermined. Germline V CDR1 and CDR2: MGHRA, YSYEKL. The CDR3 loop spans 13 amino acids. The V gene lost 4 bases and the J gene lost 3 bases, with 10 bases spanning the gap. CDR3 in DNA: TGCGCCAGCAGCCGGCAGTCTGACTACGAGCAGTACTTC. Translated: CASSRQSDYEQYF.

V gene TRBV5-1 combines with J gene TRBJ2-7, with 9 bases matching TRBD1. Per germline, CDR1 SGHRS and CDR2 YFSETQ. Trimming took 5 bases from V and 5 from J; bases not matched to a gene: 5. The CDR3 has 13 residues. CDR3 in amino acids: CASSLQGADEQYV. In DNA form, the CDR3 reads TGCGCCAGCAGTCTACAGGGGGCGGACGAGCAGTACGTC.

The rearrangement links TRBV2 to TRBJ1-1; no clear D. The CDR3 is 13 residues long. In germline, CDR1 is SNHLY, CDR2 FYNNEI. V was pared by 5 bases and J by 5 bases, with 12 bases between. CDR3 coding DNA: TGTGCCAGCAGTCCAGAAACCGGGACTGAAGCTTTCTTT. Residues: CASSPETGTEAFF.

The chain carries TRBV6-8 and TRBJ2-1; D possibly corresponds to TRBD1 (6 bases). The V gene lost 4 bases and the J gene lost 8 bases, with 15 bases spanning the gap. Germline loops: CDR1 MNHGY, CDR2 SAAAGT. This CDR3 is built from 14 residues. This CDR3 reads CASSLEGVKDEQFF. The CDR3 coding sequence is TGTGCCAGCAGTTTAGAGGGGGTTAAGGATGAGCAGTTCTTC.

The chain combines TRBV6-5 with TRBJ2-7; 7 nucleotides align to TRBD2. CDR3 length equals 14 residues. Germline loops: CDR1 MNHEY, CDR2 SVGAGI. The V segment lost 6 bases and the J segment 2 bases; nucleotides outside the gene matches: 7. The CDR3 nucleotides are TGTGCCAGCAGCCGTGAGCGGGAAGCCTACGAGCAGTACTTC. Its translation is CASSREREAYEQYF.